The entry below gives a single T cell receptor beta chain sequence along with its context. This record comes from a study of blood T cell repertoires in COVID-19. Trimming pared 1 base from V and 0 bases from J, leaving 19 bases between. Germline values: CDR1 MNHNS, CDR2 SASEGT. The CDR3 consists of 19 residues. Authors' processing steps: Quantification of nucleated cells was approximated via reference gene primer amplification. The protocol was immunoSEQ multiplex PCR, while the TCRdb copy is restricted to in-frame clones and leaves out a portion. The V and J calls and clone size are taken from that table; D and trimming were inferred from the DNA. The table records about 64,000 clones, 85% to 90% of them present only once.

The receptor comes from a woman between 40 and 55 years old who had recovered from COVID-19. The sequencing sample was made of PBMCs or T cells enriched from blood (not recorded which). V and J are TRBV6-1 and TRBJ1-3; no clear D gene. The CDR3 bases are TGTGCCAGCAGTGAAGGTTTGAGCGTCCTTAAAGACTCTGGAAACACCATATATTTT. The encoded protein is CASSEGLSVLKDSGNTIYF.